This TCR beta chain was captured by sequencing in a study of shared clonotypes between healthy human individuals (dated by TCRdb to between 2020 and 2021). Regarding the complete study: The cohort included three men and a couple of women between 18 and 49 years of age. For each donor, CD4 naive and CD4 memory were each run on three plates, CD8 naive on two plates, and CD8 memory on one plate. The study deeply sequenced blood TCR repertoires of five healthy adults to estimate repertoire size and the extent of clonotype sharing between individuals. To increase sequencing depth and limit assay-specific biases, TCR repertoire library preparation and sequencing were carried out by different laboratories using diverse techniques. Each donor's leukapheresis produced roughly between about 0.85 and 10 billion PBMCs. On the study overall, not on this receptor specifically: Only blood was sampled, and tissue TCR repertoires likely differ from those in blood. Compared with non-shared clonotypes, clonotypes shared by all four sorted-subset donors had higher generation probabilities. Across four donors, about 5% of naive CD4, approximately 4% of naive CD8, approximately 2.5% of memory CD4, and 0.4% of memory CD8 clonotypes were shared. The small number of donors limited the genetic and exposure-history diversity represented. Based on pairwise subsampling, the degree of clonotype sharing among donors was expected to be affected by sequencing depth. Incomplete sequencing was indicated by rarefaction of sorted-subset datasets, despite the large sequencing depth. Larger estimated clonotype richness was generally found for naive subsets than for memory subsets.

Healthy HIV-negative adults with no recently reported acute infections or vaccinations were included as donors. All donors were Caucasian adults living in Nashville, Tennessee, USA. Magnetic negative selection was used to enrich CD4+ T cells, after which naive cells were positively selected on CD45RA and the negative fraction became the memory subset. After blood collection by leukapheresis, PBMCs were isolated using Ficoll-Histopaque density gradient centrifugation and then cryopreserved in the vapor phase of liquid nitrogen. Analytical flow cytometry was used to check the purity and quantity of every magnetically sorted T cell population. Each sorted fraction had its genomic DNA isolated and then quantified by UV absorbance on a Nanodrop 2000c. The germline V gene sets CDR1 to SQVTM and CDR2 to ANQGSEA. V is cut back by 6 bases and J by 1 base, with 7 bases in the junction unmatched. The CDR3 spans 16 residues, from the cysteine through the phenylalanine. Of the read, only the CDR3 DNA is kept; its 48 bases are in frame from base 1.

Using the deep immunoSEQ assay, TCR CDR3 regions were amplified from genomic DNA by multiplex PCR. Extracted genomic DNA from each cell subset was distributed evenly across all wells of several immunoSEQ 96-well plates, and each plate was treated as a replicate. For sorted subsets, each replicate PCR was loaded with about 200 ng genomic DNA, equivalent to approximately 27,000 T cell genomes. The purified libraries were quantified using a Qubit 3.0 fluorometer, sized with a Bioanalyzer 2100, and then quantified again using the KAPA Library Quantification kit. Every immunoSEQ 96-well plate was sequenced on a dedicated single-read 150-cycle Illumina NextSeq 550 flow cell. The published analysis was carried out like this. The immunoSEQ output contained only junctional sequences without quality scores, so filtering could not match that applied to full-length reads. To assign V/J genes and CDR3, sequences were annotated using PyIR, a Python wrapper for IgBLAST v1.9, with IMGT germline references. Any read was removed if the V/J assignment was weak (E-value above 1e-6), the CDR3 was missing, or the read contained stop codons, out-of-frame junctions, or ambiguous translated residues. V3J clonotypes were defined by identical inferred V gene, J gene, and CDR3 amino acid sequence. Percentage overlap between repertoires was computed as shared unique clonotypes divided by the size of the smaller repertoire. Three approaches were used to assess repertoire richness: RTK rarefaction, the Chao1 estimator, and Recon v2.1 estimates of unobserved clonotypes. Generation probabilities for all TCRbeta clonotypes obtained by the gDNA method from four donors were computed using OLGA. TCRdb took over this immuneACCESS table, retaining in-frame rearrangements with V and J assigned. Such tables are incomplete; in checked studies, under half of the missing clones stem from an unresolved V gene, and the remainder is unexplained. For V, J and clone size, that table is used; D and trimming come from the DNA. For this sample the table gives hundreds of thousands of clones, of which less than 80% were detected only once. Around 2% of the sample lies in the top ten.

As concerns this clone: This receptor's antigen is unknown. Base qualities are not at hand, and no much larger clone is one base apart.

The receptor comes from a woman aged 30 to 39 in good health. The chain joins TRBV29-1 to TRBJ2-1; TRBD2 fits 12 bases in the junction. Specimen: memory CD4+ T cells sorted from blood. The meaning of the sample's cell subset or site label: CD45RA-negative fraction. CDR3 protein: CSVTVTSGRSYNEQFF. The nucleotide sequence is given as TGCAGCGTCACCGTAACTAGCGGGAGGTCCTACAATGAGCAGTTCTTC.